These 20 T cell receptor beta chains came from one sample sequenced in a study of cytomegalovirus exposure and HLA in healthy donors. PCR amplification relied on 60 Vbeta primers (plus 13 Jbeta primers). Produced via immunoSEQ multiplex PCR; TCRdb's table is partial and in-frame only. The sample has fewer than 90,000 clones, 70% to 80% seen once; the top ten hold around 15%. Sequencing used PBMCs. The receptors here all came from a woman aged 40 to 50 in good health and CMV-seropositive.

The chain has TRBV7-9 and TRBJ1-1; TRBD1 agrees at 9 bases. The junction had 4 bases not matched to a gene; V was cut back by 5 bases and J by 3 bases. The CDR3 is made up of 14 amino acids. CDR1 and CDR2 (germline): SEHNR, FQNEAQ (reference sequence). CDR3 residues: CASSGGDRDTEAFF. CDR3 bases: TGTGCCAGCAGCGGGGGGGACAGGGACACTGAAGCTTTCTTT.

The chain combines TRBV28 with TRBJ2-7, with TRBD2 matching over 8 bases. The CDR3 has 14 amino acids. V dropped 2 bases and J dropped 7; count of bases not matched to a gene: 7. The germline CDR1 and CDR2 sequences are MDHEN and SYDVKM. CDR3 amino acids: CASSLQREFGEQYF. The DNA of the CDR3 is TGTGCCAGCAGTTTACAGCGGGAGTTTGGGGAGCAGTACTTC.

V usage is TRBV2 and J usage is TRBJ1-1; D may be TRBD1 (5 bases). Per the germline V gene, CDR1 is SNHLY and CDR2 is FYNNEI. Trimming pared 8 bases from V and 1 base from J, leaving 20 bases between. This CDR3 comprises 16 residues. The CDR3 region has the DNA TGTGCCAGCGTTTTCTCTCCTAGGGGAAAGAACACTGAAGCTTTCTTT. Translation: CASVFSPRGKNTEAFF.

CDR3 in amino acids: CASSIPSGSYEQYF. DNA for the CDR3: TGTGCCAGCAGTATCCCTAGCGGGAGCTACGAGCAGTACTTC. The chain couples TRBV27 to TRBJ2-7, with TRBD2 matching 10 bases. The J segment lost 3 bases and the V segment lost 5 bases, leaving 4 bases of the junction unmatched. This CDR3 is built from 14 residues. Germline CDR1 is MNHEY and CDR2 is SMNVEV (reference sequence).

J is TRBJ2-5 and V is TRBV6-5; TRBD2 matches at 11 bases. The length of the CDR3 is 15 residues. Germline CDR1 is MNHEY and CDR2 is SVGAGI. V trimming: 5 bases; J trimming: 2 bases; junction bases outside the gene matches: 4. As DNA, the CDR3 is TGTGCCAGCAGTCCCGGACTAGCGGGTCAAGAGACCCAGTACTTC. It codes for CASSPGLAGQETQYF.

About this clone itself: Other DNA sequences from this sample encode an identical CDR3 as well. This chain connects TRBV2 to TRBJ2-7; D is unresolved. The V end lost 4 bases, the J end lost 2 bases, and 3 bases lay between the germline ends. The germline CDR1 and CDR2 sequences are SNHLY and FYNNEI. This CDR3 contains 11 residues. CDR3 in amino acids: CASSGAYEQYF. In nucleotides, the CDR3 is TGTGCCAGCAGTGGAGCCTACGAGCAGTACTTC.

The rearrangement uses TRBV9 and TRBJ2-2, with D perhaps TRBD1 (7 bases). Looked up from germline, CDR1 is SGDLS and CDR2 is YYNGEE. The V and J ends lost 10 bases and 0 bases respectively, with 13 bases between them. This CDR3 has 14 amino acids. The CDR3 reads CAGGTAANTGELFF. The CDR3 bases are TGTGCCGGGGGGACAGCTGCGAACACCGGGGAGCTGTTTTTT.

The rearrangement joins TRBV7-2 to TRBJ2-7, with D possibly matching TRBD1 (5 bases). CDR3 size: 15 residues. The V end was cut by 3 bases, the J end by 2 bases, with 14 bases between. Germline CDR1 and CDR2: SGHTA and FQGNSA. The CDR3 nucleotides read TGTGCCAGCAGCTTCTTCCAGGGCTACGCCTACGAGCAGTACTTC. Residues: CASSFFQGYAYEQYF.

This clone was seen only a few times. The rearrangement uses TRBV4-2 and TRBJ2-1, with no clear D. Germline CDR1 reads LGHNA; CDR2 reads YNFKEQ. V was cut by 4 bases and J by 4 bases, with 11 bases left in between. The CDR3 spans 14 residues. DNA for the CDR3: TGTGCCAGCAGCCCACGACTTGAATACAATGAGCAGTTCTTC. Its translation: CASSPRLEYNEQFF.

Only one count was recorded for this clone. The V call is TRBV15, the J call TRBJ1-4, with TRBD1 as a possible D gene (5 bases). V lost 1 base and J lost 8, with 17 bases in between. The germline V gene encodes CDR1 LNHNV and CDR2 YYDKDF (reference sequence). The CDR3 spans 16 residues. CDR3 in amino acids: CATSRGGLGAREKLFF. The CDR3 DNA sequence: TGTGCCACCAGCAGAGGAGGTTTAGGGGCTAGGGAAAAACTGTTTTTT.

The chain joins TRBV25-1 to TRBJ2-5; TRBD2 matches 7 bases. V was pared by 3 bases and J by 4 bases, with 2 bases of the junction left unmatched. The CDR3 is 13 amino acids. Germline CDR1 is MGHDK and CDR2 is SYGVNS. CDR3 nucleotides: TGTGCCAGCAGTGAGGCGGGAGTAGAGACCCAGTACTTC. Amino acid sequence: CASSEAGVETQYF.

The rearrangement uses TRBV5-1 and TRBJ1-2, with 11 bases matching TRBD1. The CDR3 is made up of 15 amino acids. With V trimmed by 4 bases and J by 6 bases, 8 bases remained unmatched. Germline CDR1 SGHRS, CDR2 YFSETQ. Written as DNA, the CDR3 is TGCGCCAGCAGCCCAGGGACAGGGGGTAGGAATGGCTACACCTTC. Protein product: CASSPGTGGRNGYTF.

CDR3 in amino acids: CAWRPQGAGEQYF. In DNA form, the CDR3 reads TGTGCCTGGAGACCCCAGGGGGCGGGGGAGCAGTACTTC. The gene calls are TRBV30 and TRBJ2-7, with 8 bases aligning to TRBD1. The germline V gene has CDR1 GTSNPN and CDR2 SVGIG (reference sequence). The CDR3 is 13 residues long. With 3 bases clipped from V and 7 bases from J, the junction kept 8 bases outside the gene matches.

CDR3 sequence (DNA): TGCAGCGCTCCATCCAAGGGGCGCATTGAGACCCAGTACTTC. Its translation: CSAPSKGRIETQYF. This chain connects TRBV29-1 to TRBJ2-5; TRBD1 might be the D (5 bases). Per the germline V gene, CDR1 is SQVTM and CDR2 is ANQGSEA. With 7 bases removed from V and 5 bases from J, the gap between germline ends came to 20 bases. This CDR3 is built from 14 residues. Filled out from reference TRBV29-1 and TRBJ2-5, the complete variable domain reads SAVISQKPSRDICQRGTSLTIQCQVDSQVTMMFWYRQQPGQSLTLIATANQGSEATYESGFVIDKFPISRPNLTFSTLTVSNMSPEDSSIYLCSAPSKGRIETQYFGPGTRLLVL.

CDR3 sequence (DNA): TGTGCCAGCAGAGGAGCGGGGGGGCGGGAGACCCAGTACTTC. Encoded protein: CASRGAGGRETQYF. The genes are TRBV6-5 and TRBJ2-5, with 10 bases that match TRBD2. The CDR3 extends over 14 amino acids. With V trimmed by 6 bases and J by 5 bases, 6 bases remained unmatched. Per the germline V gene, CDR1 is MNHEY and CDR2 is SVGAGI.

This sequence joins TRBV30 and TRBJ1-5, with 7 bases matching TRBD1. CDR1 and CDR2 (germline): GTSNPN, SVGIG (reference sequence). V lost 2 bases and J lost 2; bases outside the gene matches: 0. The CDR3 runs to 13 residues. For the CDR3, the DNA is TGTGCCTGGAGTCAGGGGGGCAATCAGCCCCAGCATTTT. Translated, it gives CAWSQGGNQPQHF. The full variable domain, with the rest looked up from reference TRBV30 and TRBJ1-5, is SQTIHQWPATLVQPVGSPLSLECTVEGTSNPNLYWYRQAAGRGLQLLFYSVGIGQISSEVPQNLSASRPQDRQFILSSKKLLLSDSGFYLCAWSQGGNQPQHFGDGTRLSIL.

The chain is built from TRBV16 and TRBJ2-1, with D perhaps TRBD2 (5 bases). This CDR3 is built from 14 residues. V was clipped by 7 bases and J by 4 bases, with 14 bases between them. The germline V gene encodes CDR1 KGHSY and CDR2 FQNENV. CDR3 DNA sequence: TGTGCCAGCAATCGGGCGGAGGTATACAATGAGCAGTTCTTC. It specifies CASNRAEVYNEQFF.

The rearrangement links TRBV19 to TRBJ2-7; TRBD2 matches 9 bases. V lost 3 bases to trimming and J lost 0 bases; unmatched junction nucleotides: 9. Germline-derived CDR1 and CDR2 are LNHDA and SQIVND (reference sequence). The CDR3 spans 17 residues. The CDR3, as DNA: TGTGCCAGTAGTATGGTGGCTAGCGGGGCCGGCTCCTACGAGCAGTACTTC. It yields the protein CASSMVASGAGSYEQYF. The full variable domain, rest sourced from reference TRBV19 and TRBJ2-7, is DGGITQSPKYLFRKEGQNVTLSCEQNLNHDAMYWYRQDPGQGLRLIYYSQIVNDFQKGDIAEGYSVSREKKESFPLTVTSAQKNPTAFYLCASSMVASGAGSYEQYFGPGTRLTVT.

The chain has TRBV5-1 and TRBJ2-1; 9 positions match TRBD1. In germline, CDR1 is SGHRS, CDR2 YFSETQ. The CDR3 length is 13 residues. V dropped 10 bases and J dropped 9; count of bases not matched to a gene: 11. DNA of the CDR3: TGCGCCTCCGCGGGACAGGGTGTTAGTGAGCAGTTCTTC. Its protein is CASAGQGVSEQFF.

This chain connects TRBV5-1 to TRBJ2-1, with 9 bases identical to TRBD1. After removal of 2 bases from V and 5 bases from J, the junction contained 2 bases not matched to a gene. The CDR3 loop spans 14 amino acids. Per the germline V gene, CDR1 is SGHRS and CDR2 is YFSETQ. The chain's CDR3 is CASSLDRGNNEQFF. CDR3 sequence (DNA): TGCGCCAGCAGCTTAGACAGGGGGAACAATGAGCAGTTCTTC.